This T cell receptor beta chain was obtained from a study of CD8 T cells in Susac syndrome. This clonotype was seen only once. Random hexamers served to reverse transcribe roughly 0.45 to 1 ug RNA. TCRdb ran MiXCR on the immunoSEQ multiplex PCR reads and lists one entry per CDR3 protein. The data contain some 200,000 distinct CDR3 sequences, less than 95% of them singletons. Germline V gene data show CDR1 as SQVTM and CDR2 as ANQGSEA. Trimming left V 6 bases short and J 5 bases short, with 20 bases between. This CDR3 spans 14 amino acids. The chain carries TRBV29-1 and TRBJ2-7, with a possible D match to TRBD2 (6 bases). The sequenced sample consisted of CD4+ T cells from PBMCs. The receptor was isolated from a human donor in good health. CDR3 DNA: TGCAGCGTCGCGGAGGGTGGGGTTGCCAACGAGCAGTACTTC. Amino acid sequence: CSVAEGGVANEQYF.